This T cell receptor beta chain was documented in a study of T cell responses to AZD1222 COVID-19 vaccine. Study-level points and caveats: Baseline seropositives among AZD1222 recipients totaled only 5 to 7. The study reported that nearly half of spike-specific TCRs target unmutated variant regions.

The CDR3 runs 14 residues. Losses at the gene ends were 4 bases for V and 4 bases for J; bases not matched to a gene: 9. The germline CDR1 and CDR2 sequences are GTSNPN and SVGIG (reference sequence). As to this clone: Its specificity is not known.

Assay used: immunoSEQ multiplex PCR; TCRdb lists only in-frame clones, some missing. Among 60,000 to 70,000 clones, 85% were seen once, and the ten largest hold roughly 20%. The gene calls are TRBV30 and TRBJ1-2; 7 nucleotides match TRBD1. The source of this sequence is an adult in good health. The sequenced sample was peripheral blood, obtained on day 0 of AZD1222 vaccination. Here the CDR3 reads CAWTRGQALYGYTF. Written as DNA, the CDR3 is TGTGCCTGGACCCGAGGACAGGCACTCTATGGCTACACCTTC. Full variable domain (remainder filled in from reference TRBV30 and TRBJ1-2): SQTIHQWPATLVQPVGSPLSLECTVEGTSNPNLYWYRQAAGRGLQLLFYSVGIGQISSEVPQNLSASRPQDRQFILSSKKLLLSDSGFYLCAWTRGQALYGYTFGSGTRLTVV.